The sample holds many counts of the clone carrying this TCR beta chain. The antigen is not known. This specimen belongs to a study of T cells in Graves' hyperthyroidism and ophthalmopathy. Overall study findings and caveats: Stable hyperthyroidism was separated from ophthalmopathy by a model based on 13 V-J features.

Newly diagnosed hyperthyroidism, duration under 2 months, in patients aged 18 to 65. Researchers amplified the TCR beta CDR3 regions from RNA transcripts. Using the HTBI primer set, a first-round RT-PCR was run on the TCR CDR3. TCRdb reanalysed the multiplex PCR reads using MiXCR and keeps one entry per CDR3 protein. This sample yields more than 300,000 distinct CDR3 sequences, of which about 15% are seen a single time; just under 25% belongs to the top ten. The germline gives CDR1 MDHEN, CDR2 SYDVKM. The CDR3 has 15 amino acids. Unmatched junction bases numbered 5, after V lost 3 bases and J lost 1 base.

V gene TRBV28 combines with J gene TRBJ2-5, with 7 bases lining up with TRBD2. The sample consisted of blood. This clonotype originated in a woman between 25 and 40 years old with Graves' hyperthyroidism. CDR3 in amino acids: CASSLSGRVQETQYF. CDR3 bases: TGTGCCAGCAGTTTGAGTGGGAGGGTCCAAGAGACCCAGTACTTC.